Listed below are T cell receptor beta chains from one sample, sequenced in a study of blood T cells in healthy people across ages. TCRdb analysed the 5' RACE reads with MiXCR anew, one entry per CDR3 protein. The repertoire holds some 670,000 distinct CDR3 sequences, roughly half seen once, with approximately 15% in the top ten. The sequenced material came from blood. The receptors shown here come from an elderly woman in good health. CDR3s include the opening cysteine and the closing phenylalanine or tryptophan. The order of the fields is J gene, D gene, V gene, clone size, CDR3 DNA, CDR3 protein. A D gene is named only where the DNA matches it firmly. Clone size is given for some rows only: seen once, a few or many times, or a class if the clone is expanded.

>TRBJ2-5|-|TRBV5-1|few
TGCGCCAGCAGCGCGGCCCTGGGTGGTCAACAGACCCAGTACTTC
CASSAALGGQQTQYF
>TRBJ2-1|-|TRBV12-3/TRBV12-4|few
TGTGCCGGCAGTTTACGCTATGAGCAGTTCTTC
CAGSLRYEQFF
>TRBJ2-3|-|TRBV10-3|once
TGTGCCATCAGTGAGTCTGGTACAGGCACAGATACGCAGTATTTT
CAISESGTGTDTQYF
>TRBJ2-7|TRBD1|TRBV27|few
TGTGCCAGCAGGGCGACAGGGTCCTTTTACGAGCAGTACTTC
CASRATGSFYEQYF
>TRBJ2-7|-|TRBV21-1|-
TGTGCCAGCAGGGGGATAAACTACGAGCAGTACTTC
CASRGINYEQYF
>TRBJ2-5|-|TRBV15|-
TGTGCCACCAGCAGAGATTCGAGGGGGGGCCTGGGGGAGACCCAGTACTTC
CATSRDSRGGLGETQYF
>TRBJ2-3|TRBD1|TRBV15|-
TGTGCCACCAGCACTCGGACAGGTAGCACAGATACGCAGTATTTT
CATSTRTGSTDTQYF
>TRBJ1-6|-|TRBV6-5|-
TGTGCCAGCAGGACCGCGGGACTCTATTTGGGGACCCTCCACTTT
CASRTAGLYLGTLHF
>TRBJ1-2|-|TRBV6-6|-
TGTGCCAGCAGTTACTCTAAGCCGGACAGACCTAACTATGGCTACACCTTC
CASSYSKPDRPNYGYTF
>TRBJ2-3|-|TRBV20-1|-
TGCAGTGCAAACAACAAGTATACGCAGTATTTT
CSANNKYTQYF
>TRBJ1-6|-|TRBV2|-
TGTGCCAGCAGAGAGACGCGGGGCTATAATTCACCCCTCCACTTT
CASRETRGYNSPLHF
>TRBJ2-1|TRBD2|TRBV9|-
TGTGCCAGCAGCGCTACTAGCGCCTTCTACAATGAGCAGTTCTTC
CASSATSAFYNEQFF
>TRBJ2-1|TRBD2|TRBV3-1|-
TGTGCCGGCAGCCAAGGGAGGACTAGCGGGAGGACTTTTTACAAGGAGCAGTTCTTC
CAGSQGRTSGRTFYKEQFF
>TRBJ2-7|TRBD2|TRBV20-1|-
TGCAGTGCTAGAGCCCGACTAGCGGCCTACGAGCAGTACTTC
CSARARLAAYEQYF
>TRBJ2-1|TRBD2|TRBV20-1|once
TGCAGTGCTAGAGATCCCTGGACTAGCGGGGATCGAGGCTCCTACAATGAGCAGTTCTTC
CSARDPWTSGDRGSYNEQFF
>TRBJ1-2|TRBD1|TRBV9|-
TGTGCCAGCAGCGCCGGGACAGGCTCTAACTATGGCTACACCTTC
CASSAGTGSNYGYTF
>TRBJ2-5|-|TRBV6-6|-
TGTGCCAGCAGTTACCGGGTAGCGAGGGGGTCCCAAGAGACCCAGTACTTC
CASSYRVARGSQETQYF
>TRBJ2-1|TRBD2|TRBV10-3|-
TGTGCCAACCCTTTGCTAGCGGGGGACCCCAAGGAGCAGTTCTTC
CANPLLAGDPKEQFF
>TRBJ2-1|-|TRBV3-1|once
TGTGCCAGCAGACGTGAAGGGTCGGGCTCCTACAATGAGCAGTTCTTC
CASRREGSGSYNEQFF
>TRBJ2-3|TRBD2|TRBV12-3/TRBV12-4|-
TGTGCCAGCAGTGCAGCGGGGGGGGATACGCAGTATTTT
CASSAAGGDTQYF
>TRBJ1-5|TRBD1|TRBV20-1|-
TGCAGTGCTAGGACATCGACAGGGAGCAATCAGCCCCAGCATTTT
CSARTSTGSNQPQHF
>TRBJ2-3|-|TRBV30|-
TGTGCCTGGGAACAGGGATCGACGCAGTATTTT
CAWEQGSTQYF
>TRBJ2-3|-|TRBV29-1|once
TGCAGCGTGCGACAGTTAGGGAGGACAGATACGCAGTATTTT
CSVRQLGRTDTQYF
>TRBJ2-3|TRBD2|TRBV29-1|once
TGCAGCGTTGAGGTTAGCGGGAGCACAGATACGCAGTATTTT
CSVEVSGSTDTQYF
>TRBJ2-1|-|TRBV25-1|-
TGTGCCAGCAGGTCCAGGGGGGCCGAGGCATACAATGGGCAGTTCTTC
CASRSRGAEAYNGQFF
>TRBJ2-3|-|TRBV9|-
TGTGCCTGCAACCCCCCGGGTTCTAGCACAGCTGCGCAGTATTTT
CACNPPGSSTAAQYF
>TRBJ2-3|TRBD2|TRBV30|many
TGTGCCTGGAGTTCGGGACTAGCGGGGAGCACAGATACGCAGTATTTT
CAWSSGLAGSTDTQYF
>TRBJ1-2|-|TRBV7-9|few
TGTGCCAGCGGGGACTATGGCTACACCTTC
CASGDYGYTF
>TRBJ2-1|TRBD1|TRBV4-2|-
TGTGCCAGCAGCCGGACAGGGTCCTCCAATAAGCAGTTCTTC
CASSRTGSSNKQFF
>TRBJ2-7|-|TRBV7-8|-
TGTGCCAGCAACCCAAGCGGCAGGGAATACGAGCAGTACTTC
CASNPSGREYEQYF
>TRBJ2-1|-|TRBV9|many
TGTGCCAGCAGCGTGACTGACAGACACAACAATGAGCAGTTCTTC
CASSVTDRHNNEQFF
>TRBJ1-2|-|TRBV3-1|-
TGTGCCAGCAGCCAAGATTTCCGAGCGAGGTACTATGGCTACACCTTC
CASSQDFRARYYGYTF
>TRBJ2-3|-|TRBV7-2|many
TGTGCCAGCAGCTTGGGTTTGACCTCCTCCGCAGATACGCAGTATTTT
CASSLGLTSSADTQYF
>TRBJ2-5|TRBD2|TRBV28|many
TGTGCCAGCAGTCGAATGGGAAAGAGGGGAGGGGAGACCCAGTACTTC
CASSRMGKRGGETQYF
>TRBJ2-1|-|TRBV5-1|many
TGCGCCAGCAGCTTGGTTTCTGGCCCGGGTTCTAATGAGCAGTTCTTC
CASSLVSGPGSNEQFF
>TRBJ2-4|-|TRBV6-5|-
TGTGCCAGCAGTTACTCTAGGGAATGGGACATTCAGTACTTC
CASSYSREWDIQYF
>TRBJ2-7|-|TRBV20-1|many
TGCAGTGCTAGAAACAGGGGGGGCGAGTACTTC
CSARNRGGEYF
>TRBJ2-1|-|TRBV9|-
TGTGCCAGCAGAGCAGAGGGGGTTGACTACAATGAGCAGTTCTTC
CASRAEGVDYNEQFF
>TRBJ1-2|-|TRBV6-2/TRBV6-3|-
TGTGCCAGCAGTTCCCGAGGGGCACACACCTTC
CASSSRGAHTF
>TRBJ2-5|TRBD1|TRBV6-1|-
TGTGCCAGCAGTGTATTGGGACAGGGAGGTGGGACCCAGTACTTC
CASSVLGQGGGTQYF
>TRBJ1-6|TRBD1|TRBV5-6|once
TGTGCCAGCAGCCTCCTTGACAGGGCGTCACCCCTCCACTTT
CASSLLDRASPLHF
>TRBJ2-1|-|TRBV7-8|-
TGTGCCAGCAGCCTTCTGATTGCGGGCTACTCCTACAATGAGCAGTTCTTC
CASSLLIAGYSYNEQFF
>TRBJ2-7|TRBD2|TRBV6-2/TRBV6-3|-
TGTGCCAGCAGTTCCATTGAGGGAGGGGTCTCCTACGAGCAGTACTTC
CASSSIEGGVSYEQYF
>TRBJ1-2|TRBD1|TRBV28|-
TGTGCCAGCAGTTTCAGGGGGGATGGCTACACCTTC
CASSFRGDGYTF
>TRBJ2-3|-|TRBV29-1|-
TGCAGCGTTGTGGCAGGGAATACAGATACGCAGTATTTT
CSVVAGNTDTQYF
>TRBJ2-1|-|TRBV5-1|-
TGCGCCAGCAGCTCCCTGTCGTCGGCCGACAATGAGCAGTTCTTC
CASSSLSSADNEQFF
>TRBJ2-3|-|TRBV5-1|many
TGCGCCAGCAGTCTGGATAAAGCGGGCCGAGGTACGCAGTATTTT
CASSLDKAGRGTQYF
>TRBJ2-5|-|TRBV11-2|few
TGTGCCAGCAGCCAGCAGGTGCGAGAGACCCAGTACTTC
CASSQQVRETQYF
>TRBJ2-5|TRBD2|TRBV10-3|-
TGTGCCATCAGTGCCGCACTAGCGGGAGAAGGAGAGACCCAGTACTTC
CAISAALAGEGETQYF
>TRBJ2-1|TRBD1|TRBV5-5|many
TGTGCCAGCAGCTTTCAGGGGGCCTCCTACAATGAGCAGTTCTTC
CASSFQGASYNEQFF
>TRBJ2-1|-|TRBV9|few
TGTGCCAGCACCCGGGCAGGGACCAGGAGGGATGAGCAGTTCTTC
CASTRAGTRRDEQFF
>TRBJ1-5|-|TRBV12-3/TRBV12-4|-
TGTGCCAGCAGAAGCGGCAGGGAATTAAATCAGCCCCAGCATTTT
CASRSGRELNQPQHF
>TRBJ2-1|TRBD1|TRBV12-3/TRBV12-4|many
TGTGCCAGCAGTCTCCTCGGGACAGGGGACAATGAGCAGTTCTTC
CASSLLGTGDNEQFF
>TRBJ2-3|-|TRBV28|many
TGTGCCAGCAGTTTCCCCGGGTCGAAAACAGATACGCAGTATTTT
CASSFPGSKTDTQYF
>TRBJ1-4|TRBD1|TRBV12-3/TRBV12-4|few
TGTGCCAGCAGTCCCGACACAGGGGGCGGGGGAAAACTGTTTTTT
CASSPDTGGGGKLFF